This is a list of T cell receptor beta chains from one sample in a study of spatial heterogeneity in lung cancer. Using its own MiXCR run on the 5' RACE reads, TCRdb lists one record per CDR3 protein. The sample lists approximately 25,000 distinct CDR3 sequences, 3% to 4% occurring once. The specimen was PBMCs, collected at surgery. The source is a female donor with early-stage non-small cell lung cancer. The CDR3 runs from the conserved cysteine through the conserved F or W. Fields, in order: V gene, J gene, D gene, clone size, CDR3 DNA, CDR3 protein. A D gene is named only where the DNA matches it firmly. Each size is how often the clone was seen (once, few, many) or a class if it is expanded.

v_gene: TRBV5-4
j_gene: TRBJ1-1
d_gene: -
abundance: many
CDR3nt: TGTGCCAGCAGCTTGGAGGGCGCCATGAACACTGAAGCTTTCTTT
CDR3aa: CASSLEGAMNTEAFF

v_gene: TRBV12-3/TRBV12-4
j_gene: TRBJ1-3
d_gene: -
abundance: many
CDR3nt: TGTGCCAGCAGTCCCAGGATTGGAAACACCATATATTTT
CDR3aa: CASSPRIGNTIYF

v_gene: TRBV27
j_gene: TRBJ1-2
d_gene: -
abundance: many
CDR3nt: TGTGCCAGCAGTCCCCGCGCCTCTAACTATGGCTACACCTTC
CDR3aa: CASSPRASNYGYTF

v_gene: TRBV7-2
j_gene: TRBJ2-1
d_gene: -
abundance: many
CDR3nt: TGTGCCAGCGTGGCAGGAAATTACAATGAGCAGTTCTTC
CDR3aa: CASVAGNYNEQFF

v_gene: TRBV6-5
j_gene: TRBJ2-1
d_gene: -
abundance: many
CDR3nt: TGTGCCAGCAGTTCAGGAGGCTCCTACAATGAGCAGTTCTTC
CDR3aa: CASSSGGSYNEQFF

v_gene: TRBV6-4
j_gene: TRBJ2-3
d_gene: -
abundance: many
CDR3nt: TGTGCCAGCAGTGCCACTACTCTAGATACGCAGTATTTT
CDR3aa: CASSATTLDTQYF

v_gene: TRBV7-3
j_gene: TRBJ1-1
d_gene: -
abundance: many
CDR3nt: TGTGCCAGCAGTTATACAGGGTACACTGAAGCTTTCTTT
CDR3aa: CASSYTGYTEAFF

v_gene: TRBV9
j_gene: TRBJ1-1
d_gene: -
abundance: once
CDR3nt: TGTGCCAGCAGCGTAGGGAGTTCTCTTGGGAACACTGAAGCTTTCTTT
CDR3aa: CASSVGSSLGNTEAFF

v_gene: TRBV24-1
j_gene: TRBJ2-1
d_gene: TRBD2
abundance: many
CDR3nt: TGTGCCACCAGTGATTCTGGCGGGAGGGCCCGAAATGAGCAGTTCTTC
CDR3aa: CATSDSGGRARNEQFF

v_gene: TRBV18
j_gene: TRBJ2-4
d_gene: -
abundance: few
CDR3nt: TGTGCCAGCTCACTCTCCGTCGGGGGAGCGGACATTCAGTACTTC
CDR3aa: CASSLSVGGADIQYF

v_gene: TRBV28
j_gene: TRBJ1-2
d_gene: -
abundance: many
CDR3nt: TGTGCCAGCAGTTGGACAGAACACTATGGCTACACCTTC
CDR3aa: CASSWTEHYGYTF

v_gene: TRBV29-1
j_gene: TRBJ2-7
d_gene: -
abundance: many
CDR3nt: TGCAGCGTTGAAGAACAGGACTCCTACGAGCAGTACTTC
CDR3aa: CSVEEQDSYEQYF